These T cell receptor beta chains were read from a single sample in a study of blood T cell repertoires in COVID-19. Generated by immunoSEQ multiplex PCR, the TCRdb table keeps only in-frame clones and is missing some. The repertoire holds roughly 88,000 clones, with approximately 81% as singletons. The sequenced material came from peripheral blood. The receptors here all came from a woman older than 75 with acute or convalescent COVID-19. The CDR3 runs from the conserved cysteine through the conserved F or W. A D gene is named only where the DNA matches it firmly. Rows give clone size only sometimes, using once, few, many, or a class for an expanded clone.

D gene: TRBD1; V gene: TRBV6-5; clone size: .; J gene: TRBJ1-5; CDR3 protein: CASNYEGTGQPQHF; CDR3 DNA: TGTGCCAGCAACTATGAGGGGACAGGTCAGCCCCAGCATTTT
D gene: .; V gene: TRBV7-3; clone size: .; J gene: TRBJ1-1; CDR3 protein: CASSLTGPNTEAFF; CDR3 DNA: TGTGCCAGCAGCCTTACAGGTCCGAACACTGAAGCTTTCTTT
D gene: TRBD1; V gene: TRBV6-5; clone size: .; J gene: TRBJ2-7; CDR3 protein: CASSYRDRVVYEQYF; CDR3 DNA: TGTGCCAGCAGTTATCGCGACAGGGTCGTCTACGAGCAGTACTTC
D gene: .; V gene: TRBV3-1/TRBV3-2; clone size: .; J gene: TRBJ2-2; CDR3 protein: CASSQVLGELFF; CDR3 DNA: TGTGCCAGCAGCCAAGTCCTCGGGGAGCTGTTTTTT
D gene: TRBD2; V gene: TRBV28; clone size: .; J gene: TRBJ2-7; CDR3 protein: CASIPREGSMDEQYF; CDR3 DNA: TGTGCCAGCATCCCCCGGGAGGGGAGTATGGACGAGCAGTACTTC
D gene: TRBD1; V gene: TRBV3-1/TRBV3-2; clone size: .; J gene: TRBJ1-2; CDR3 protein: CASLQGTRDYGYTF; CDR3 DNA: TGTGCCAGCCTACAGGGGACAAGGGACTATGGCTACACCTTC
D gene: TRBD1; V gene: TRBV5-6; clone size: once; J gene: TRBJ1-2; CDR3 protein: CASSLGHRGPNYGYTF; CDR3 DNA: TGTGCCAGCAGCTTGGGTCACAGGGGGCCGAACTATGGCTACACCTTC
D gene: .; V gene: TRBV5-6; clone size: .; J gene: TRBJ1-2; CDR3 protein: CASSSGHGYGYTF; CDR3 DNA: TGTGCCAGCAGCTCGGGACACGGCTATGGCTACACCTTC
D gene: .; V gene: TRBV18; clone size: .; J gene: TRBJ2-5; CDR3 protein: CASSPPMGQGETQYF; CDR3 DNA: TGTGCCAGCTCACCACCGATGGGCCAGGGCGAGACCCAGTACTTC
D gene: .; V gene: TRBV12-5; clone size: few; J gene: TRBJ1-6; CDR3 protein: CASGLFGNSPLHF; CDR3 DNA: TGTGCTAGTGGTTTGTTCGGTAATTCACCCCTCCACTTT
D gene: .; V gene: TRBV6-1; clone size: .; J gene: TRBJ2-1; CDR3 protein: CASSEQNEQFF; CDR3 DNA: TGTGCCAGCAGTGAACAGAATGAGCAGTTCTTC
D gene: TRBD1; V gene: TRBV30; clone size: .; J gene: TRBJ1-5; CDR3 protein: CAWRGTGTGNQPQHF; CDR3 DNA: TGTGCCTGGAGGGGGACAGGGACGGGCAATCAGCCCCAGCATTTT
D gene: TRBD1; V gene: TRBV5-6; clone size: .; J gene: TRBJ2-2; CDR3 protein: CASSLVGQGTTGELFF; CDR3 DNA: TGTGCCAGCAGCTTGGTGGGACAGGGGACGACCGGGGAGCTGTTTTTT
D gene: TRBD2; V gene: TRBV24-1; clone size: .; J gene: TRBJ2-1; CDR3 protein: CATSELAGGRINEQFF; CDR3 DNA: TGTGCCACCAGTGAACTAGCGGGGGGGCGTATCAATGAGCAGTTCTTC
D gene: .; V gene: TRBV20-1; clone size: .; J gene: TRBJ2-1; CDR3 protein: CSAQPRYEQFF; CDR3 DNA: TGCAGTGCCCAACCCCGGTATGAGCAGTTCTTC
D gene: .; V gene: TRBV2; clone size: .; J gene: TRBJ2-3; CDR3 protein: CASREYSRVPTRRDTQYF; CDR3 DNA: TGTGCCAGCAGGGAATATTCGAGGGTCCCGACGCGCAGGGATACGCAGTATTTT
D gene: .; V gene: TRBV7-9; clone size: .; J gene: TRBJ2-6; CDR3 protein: CASSLAQQSGANVLTF; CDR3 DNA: TGTGCCAGCAGCTTAGCACAGCAGTCTGGGGCCAACGTCCTGACTTTC
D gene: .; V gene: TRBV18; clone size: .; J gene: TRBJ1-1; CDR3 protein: CASSPDTRNTEAFF; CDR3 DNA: TGTGCCAGCTCACCAGACACCCGGAACACTGAAGCTTTCTTT
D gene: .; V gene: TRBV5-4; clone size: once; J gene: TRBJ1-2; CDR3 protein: CASSANRDRYTF; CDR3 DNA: TGTGCCAGCAGCGCTAACAGGGACCGCTACACCTTC
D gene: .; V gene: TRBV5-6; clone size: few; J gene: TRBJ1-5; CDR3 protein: CASSFNELQPQHF; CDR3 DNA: TGTGCCAGCAGCTTTAATGAGTTACAGCCCCAGCATTTT
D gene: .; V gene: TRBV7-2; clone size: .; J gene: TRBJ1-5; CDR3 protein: CASSNPHVRGNQPQHF; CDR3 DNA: TGTGCCAGCAGCAACCCGCACGTGAGGGGCAATCAGCCCCAGCATTTT
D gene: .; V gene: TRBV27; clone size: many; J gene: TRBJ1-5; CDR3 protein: CASRPYGEVREQHF; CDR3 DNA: TGTGCCAGCAGGCCCTATGGGGAGGTCAGGGAGCAGCATTTT
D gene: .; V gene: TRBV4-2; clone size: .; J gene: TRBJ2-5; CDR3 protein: CASSQDSGKETQYF; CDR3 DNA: TGTGCCAGCAGCCAAGATTCAGGCAAGGAGACCCAGTACTTC
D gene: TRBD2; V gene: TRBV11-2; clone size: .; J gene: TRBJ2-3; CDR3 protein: CASSSRGGRTDTQYF; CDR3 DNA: TGTGCCAGCAGCTCTCGGGGGGGCCGCACAGATACGCAGTATTTT
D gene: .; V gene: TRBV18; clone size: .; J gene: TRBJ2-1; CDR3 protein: CASSPETVYNEQFF; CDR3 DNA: TGTGCCAGCTCACCAGAGACAGTTTACAATGAGCAGTTCTTC
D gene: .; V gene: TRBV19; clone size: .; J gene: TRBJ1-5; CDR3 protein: CASSIVSRSNQPQHF; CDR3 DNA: TGTGCCAGTAGTATTGTAAGCCGAAGCAATCAGCCCCAGCATTTT
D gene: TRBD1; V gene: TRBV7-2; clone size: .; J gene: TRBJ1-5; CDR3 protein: CASSFAGTGHQPQHF; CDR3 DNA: TGTGCCAGCAGCTTCGCCGGGACAGGGCATCAGCCCCAGCATTTT
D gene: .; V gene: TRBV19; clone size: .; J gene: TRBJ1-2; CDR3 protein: CASNPGGTGFYNGYTF; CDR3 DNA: TGTGCCAGTAACCCTGGCGGTACAGGGTTCTATAATGGCTACACCTTC
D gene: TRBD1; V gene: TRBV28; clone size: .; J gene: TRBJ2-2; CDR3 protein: CASSHPGTGGTGELFF; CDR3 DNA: TGTGCCAGCAGTCACCCCGGGACAGGGGGCACCGGGGAGCTGTTTTTT
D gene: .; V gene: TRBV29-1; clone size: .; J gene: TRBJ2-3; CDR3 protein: CSVATDTDTQYF; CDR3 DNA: TGCAGCGTTGCAACAGACACAGATACGCAGTATTTT
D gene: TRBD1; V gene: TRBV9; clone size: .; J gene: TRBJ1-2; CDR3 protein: CASSLMGQAFDYGYTF; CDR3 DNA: TGTGCCAGCAGTTTAATGGGACAGGCCTTCGACTATGGCTACACCTTC
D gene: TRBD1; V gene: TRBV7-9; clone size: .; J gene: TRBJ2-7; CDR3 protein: CASSLAQGAPPYEQYF; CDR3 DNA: TGTGCCAGCAGCTTAGCGCAGGGGGCGCCCCCCTACGAGCAGTACTTC
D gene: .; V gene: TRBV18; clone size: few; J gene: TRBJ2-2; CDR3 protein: CASSPPAGHTGELFF; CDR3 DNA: TGTGCCAGCTCACCACCGGCAGGGCACACCGGGGAGCTGTTTTTT
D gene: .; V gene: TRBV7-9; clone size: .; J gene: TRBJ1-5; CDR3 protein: CASSFWGGLAGEGQPQHF; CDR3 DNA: TGTGCCAGCAGTTTCTGGGGGGGGCTGGCGGGTGAAGGTCAGCCCCAGCATTTT
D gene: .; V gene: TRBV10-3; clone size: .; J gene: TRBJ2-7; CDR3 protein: CASGQYEQYF; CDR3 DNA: TGTGCCAGTGGCCAATACGAGCAGTACTTC
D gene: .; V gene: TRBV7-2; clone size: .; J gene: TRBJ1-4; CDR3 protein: CASSSIAGRATNEKLFF; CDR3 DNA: TGTGCCAGCAGCTCCATAGCGGGAAGAGCAACTAATGAAAAACTGTTTTTT
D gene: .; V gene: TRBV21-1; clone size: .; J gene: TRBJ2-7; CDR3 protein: CASSKDPTGSSYEQYF; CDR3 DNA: TGTGCCAGCAGCAAAGACCCGACTGGGAGCTCCTACGAGCAGTACTTC
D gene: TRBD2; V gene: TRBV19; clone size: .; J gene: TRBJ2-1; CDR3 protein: CASSTRTSGGLSNEQFF; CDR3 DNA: TGTGCCAGTAGTACCCGGACTAGCGGGGGGCTTTCCAATGAGCAGTTCTTC
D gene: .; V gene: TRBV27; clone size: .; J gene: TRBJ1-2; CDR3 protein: CASSFIGQDGYTF; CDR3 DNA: TGTGCCAGCAGTTTCATCGGCCAGGATGGCTACACCTTC
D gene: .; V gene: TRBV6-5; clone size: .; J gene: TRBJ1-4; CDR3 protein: CASTMGGKNEKLFF; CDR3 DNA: TGTGCCAGCACAATGGGAGGAAAAAATGAAAAACTGTTTTTT
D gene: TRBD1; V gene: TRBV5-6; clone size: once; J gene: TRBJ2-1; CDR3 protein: CASSKMNRGDEQFF; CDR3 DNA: TGTGCCAGCAGCAAAATGAACAGGGGGGATGAGCAGTTCTTC
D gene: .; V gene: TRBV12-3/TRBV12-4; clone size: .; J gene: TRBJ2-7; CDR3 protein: CASSSRGGSEQYF; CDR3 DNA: TGTGCCAGCAGTAGTAGGGGGGGAAGCGAGCAGTACTTC
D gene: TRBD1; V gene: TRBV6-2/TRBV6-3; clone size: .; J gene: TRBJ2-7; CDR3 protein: CASSPTGTGGRYEQYF; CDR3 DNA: TGTGCCAGCAGCCCAACCGGGACAGGGGGGCGGTACGAGCAGTACTTC
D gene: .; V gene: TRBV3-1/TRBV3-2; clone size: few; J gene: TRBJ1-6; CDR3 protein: CASSHPPGLDNSPLHF; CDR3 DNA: TGTGCCAGCAGCCACCCCCCGGGACTGGATAATTCACCCCTCCACTTT